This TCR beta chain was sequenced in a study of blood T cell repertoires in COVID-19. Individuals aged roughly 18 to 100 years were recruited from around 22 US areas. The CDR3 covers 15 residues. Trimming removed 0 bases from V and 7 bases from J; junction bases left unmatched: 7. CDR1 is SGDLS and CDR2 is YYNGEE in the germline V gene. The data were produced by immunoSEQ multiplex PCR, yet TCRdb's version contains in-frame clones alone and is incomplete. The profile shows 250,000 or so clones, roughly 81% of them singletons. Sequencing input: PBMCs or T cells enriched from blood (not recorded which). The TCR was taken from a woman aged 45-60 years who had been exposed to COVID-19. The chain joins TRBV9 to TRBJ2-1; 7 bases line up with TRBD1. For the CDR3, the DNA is TGTGCCAGCAGCGTAGGAGGGGGCTTGGAGAATGAGCAGTTCTTC. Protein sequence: CASSVGGGLENEQFF.